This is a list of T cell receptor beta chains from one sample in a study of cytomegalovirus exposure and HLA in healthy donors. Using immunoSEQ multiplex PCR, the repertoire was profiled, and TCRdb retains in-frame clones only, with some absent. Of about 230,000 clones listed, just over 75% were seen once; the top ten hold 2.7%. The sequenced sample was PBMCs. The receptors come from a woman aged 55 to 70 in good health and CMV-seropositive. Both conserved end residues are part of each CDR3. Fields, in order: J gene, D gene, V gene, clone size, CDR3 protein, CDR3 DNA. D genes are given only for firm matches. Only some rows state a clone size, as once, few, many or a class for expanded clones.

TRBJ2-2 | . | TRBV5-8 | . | CASSSSGISGELFF | TGTGCCAGCAGCTCGTCAGGGATTTCCGGGGAGCTGTTTTTT
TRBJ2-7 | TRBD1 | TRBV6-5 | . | CATSRDRSSYEQYF | TGTGCCACTAGCCGGGACAGGTCCTCCTACGAGCAGTACTTC
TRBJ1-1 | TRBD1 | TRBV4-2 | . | CASSQESHRGPNTEAFF | TGTGCCAGCAGCCAAGAGAGCCACAGGGGACCGAACACTGAAGCTTTCTTT
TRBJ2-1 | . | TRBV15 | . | CATSRNRVEDNEQFF | TGTGCCACCAGCAGAAACAGGGTGGAGGACAATGAGCAGTTCTTC
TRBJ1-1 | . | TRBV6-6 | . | CASSRQQNTEAFF | TGTGCCAGCAGTCGTCAACAGAACACTGAAGCTTTCTTT
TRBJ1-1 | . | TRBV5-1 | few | CASSLDGPNTEAFF | TGCGCCAGCAGCTTGGACGGTCCGAACACTGAAGCTTTCTTT
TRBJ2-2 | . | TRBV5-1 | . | CASSPRTGVDTGELFF | TGCGCCAGCAGCCCCAGGACGGGGGTGGATACCGGGGAGCTGTTTTTT
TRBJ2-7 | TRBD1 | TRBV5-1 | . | CASSPRQGPGEQYF | TGCGCCAGCAGCCCGAGACAGGGGCCAGGCGAGCAGTACTTC
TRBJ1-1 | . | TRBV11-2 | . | CASSLEAGVWTEAFF | TGTGCCAGCAGCTTAGAGGCAGGGGTATGGACTGAAGCTTTCTTT
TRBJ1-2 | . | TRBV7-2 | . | CASSLTAGYYGYTF | TGTGCCAGCAGCTTAACGGCAGGGTATTATGGCTACACCTTC
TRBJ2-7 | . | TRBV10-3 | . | CAISHSSASSYEQYF | TGTGCCATCAGTCACTCTAGCGCCAGCTCCTACGAGCAGTACTTC
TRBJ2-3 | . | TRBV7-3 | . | CASSLTGGASTDTQYF | TGTGCCAGCAGCTTAACGGGGGGGGCTAGCACAGATACGCAGTATTTT
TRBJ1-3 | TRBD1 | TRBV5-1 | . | CASSVNRGFGNTIYF | TGCGCCAGCAGCGTAAACAGGGGATTCGGAAACACCATATATTTT
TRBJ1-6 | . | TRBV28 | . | CASSYGYNSPLHF | TGTGCCAGCAGTTACGGGTATAATTCACCCCTCCACTTT
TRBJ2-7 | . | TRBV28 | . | CASKSPTGSYEQYF | TGTGCCAGCAAAAGTCCAACAGGGTCCTACGAGCAGTACTTC
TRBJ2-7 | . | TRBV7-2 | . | CASSLRPSRAEEQYF | TGTGCCAGCAGCTTAAGGCCCAGCAGGGCCGAGGAGCAGTACTTC
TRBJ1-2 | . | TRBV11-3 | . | CASSLAVTTYGYTF | TGTGCCAGCAGCTTAGCGGTGACAACCTATGGCTACACCTTC
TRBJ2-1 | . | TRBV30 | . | CALAWGDDYGDNEQFF | TGTGCCTTAGCTTGGGGGGACGACTATGGAGACAATGAGCAGTTCTTC
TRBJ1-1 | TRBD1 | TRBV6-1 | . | CASSEAGTDTEAFF | TGTGCCAGCAGTGAAGCGGGGACAGACACTGAAGCTTTCTTT
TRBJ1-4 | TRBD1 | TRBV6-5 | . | CASSPDRGNEKLFF | TGTGCCAGCAGCCCCGACAGGGGGAATGAAAAACTGTTTTTT
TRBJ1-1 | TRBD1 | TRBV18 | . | CASSPPGQTNTEAFF | TGTGCCAGCTCACCACCGGGACAGACGAACACTGAAGCTTTCTTT
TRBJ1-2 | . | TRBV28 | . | CASSLGGTNYGYTF | TGTGCCAGCAGCTTGGGGGGTACTAACTATGGCTACACCTTC
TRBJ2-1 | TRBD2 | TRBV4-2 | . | CASSQELAPYNGQFF | TGTGCCAGCAGCCAAGAACTAGCGCCGTACAATGGGCAGTTCTTC
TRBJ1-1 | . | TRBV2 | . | CASSARGRGEGNTEAFF | TGTGCCAGCAGTGCACGGGGCAGGGGCGAGGGGAACACTGAAGCTTTCTTT
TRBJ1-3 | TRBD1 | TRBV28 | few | CASSVPGGSGNTIYF | TGTGCCAGCAGTGTCCCAGGGGGTTCCGGAAACACCATATATTTT
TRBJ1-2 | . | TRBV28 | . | CASRTTDYGYTF | TGTGCCAGCAGAACCACTGACTATGGCTACACCTTC
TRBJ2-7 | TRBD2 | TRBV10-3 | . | CAIGTSGSYEQYF | TGTGCCATCGGAACTAGCGGGAGTTACGAGCAGTACTTC
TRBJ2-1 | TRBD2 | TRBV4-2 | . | CASSQDWTSGYFEQFF | TGTGCCAGCAGCCAAGATTGGACTAGCGGGTACTTTGAGCAGTTCTTC
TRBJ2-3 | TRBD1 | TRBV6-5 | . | CASSRQGASTDTQYF | TGTGCCAGCAGCCGACAGGGGGCCAGCACAGATACGCAGTATTTT
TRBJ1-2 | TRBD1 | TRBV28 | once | CASRSGQGGYGYTF | TGTGCCAGCAGGTCAGGACAGGGAGGCTATGGCTACACCTTC
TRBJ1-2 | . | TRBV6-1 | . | CASSEGVTNYGYTF | TGTGCCAGCAGTGAAGGTGTTACTAACTATGGCTACACCTTC
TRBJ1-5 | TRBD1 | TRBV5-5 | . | CASSMDRGNQPQHF | TGTGCCAGCAGCATGGACAGGGGAAATCAGCCCCAGCATTTT
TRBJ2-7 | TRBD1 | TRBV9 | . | CASSPRTGLVLEQYF | TGTGCCAGCAGCCCTCGGACAGGGCTAGTTCTCGAGCAGTACTTC
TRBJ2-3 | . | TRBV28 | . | CASSFSTGYTDTQYF | TGTGCCAGCAGTTTTAGCACAGGCTACACAGATACGCAGTATTTT
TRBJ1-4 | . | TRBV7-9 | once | CASSFTPATNEKLFF | TGTGCCAGCAGCTTCACACCAGCAACTAATGAAAAACTGTTTTTT
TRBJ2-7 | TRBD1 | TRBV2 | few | CASNNRDSTTYEQYF | TGTGCCAGCAACAACCGGGACAGCACCACCTACGAGCAGTACTTC
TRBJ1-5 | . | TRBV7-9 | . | CASSSRGYSNQPQHF | TGTGCCAGCAGCTCTAGGGGGTATAGCAATCAGCCCCAGCATTTT
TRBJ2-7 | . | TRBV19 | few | CASSIVAGNYEQYF | TGTGCCAGTAGTATAGTGGCAGGTAATTACGAGCAGTACTTC
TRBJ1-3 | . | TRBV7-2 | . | CASSSGDNTIYF | TGTGCCAGCAGCTCCGGGGATAACACCATATATTTT
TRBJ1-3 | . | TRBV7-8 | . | CASSLAGRNSGNTIYF | TGTGCCAGCAGCTTAGCAGGCAGGAACTCTGGAAACACCATATATTTT
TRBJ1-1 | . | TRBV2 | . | CASSLRSDEAFF | TGTGCCAGCAGCCTGAGGTCCGATGAAGCTTTCTTT
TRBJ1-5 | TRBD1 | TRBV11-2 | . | CASSFGQGNQPQHF | TGTGCCAGCAGCTTTGGACAGGGCAATCAGCCCCAGCATTTT
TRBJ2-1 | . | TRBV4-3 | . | CASSQETLYNEQFF | TGCGCCAGCAGCCAAGAGACTCTCTACAATGAGCAGTTCTTC
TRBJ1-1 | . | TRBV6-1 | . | CASRLRPGPEAFF | TGTGCCAGCAGATTACGTCCGGGTCCTGAAGCTTTCTTT
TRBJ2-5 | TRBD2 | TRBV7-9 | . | CSSSILAGGETQYF | TGTTCCAGCAGCATTCTAGCGGGAGGAGAGACCCAGTACTTC